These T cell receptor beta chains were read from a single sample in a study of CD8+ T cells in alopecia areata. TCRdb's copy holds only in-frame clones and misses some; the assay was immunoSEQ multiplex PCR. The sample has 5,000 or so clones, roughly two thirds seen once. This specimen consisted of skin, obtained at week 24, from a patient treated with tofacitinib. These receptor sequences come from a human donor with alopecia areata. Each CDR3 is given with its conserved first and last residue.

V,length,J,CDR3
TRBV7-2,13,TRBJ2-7,CASSGAFSYEQYF
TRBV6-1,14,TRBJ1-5,CASSETGSNQPQHF
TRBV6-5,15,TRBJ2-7,CASSYGRGSSYEQYF
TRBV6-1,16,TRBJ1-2,CASREQGASGSYGYTF
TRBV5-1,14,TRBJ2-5,CASSRGGSQETQYF
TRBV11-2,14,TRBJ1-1,CASSLEYVGTEAFF
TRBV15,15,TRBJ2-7,CATSSLGEYSYEQYF
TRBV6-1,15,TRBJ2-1,CASRPDRGRTDEQFF
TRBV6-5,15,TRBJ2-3,CASTAGGHGTDTQYF
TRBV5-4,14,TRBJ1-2,CASSHPGTSYGYTF
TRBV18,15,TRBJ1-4,CASSPPGSSNEKLFF
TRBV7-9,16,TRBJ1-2,CASSLSLRGLQWGYTF
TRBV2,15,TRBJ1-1,CASSGDRGRDTEAFF
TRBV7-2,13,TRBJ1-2,CASSLDEYYGYTF
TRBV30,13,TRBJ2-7,CAWSLSFTYEQYF
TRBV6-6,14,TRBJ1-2,CASAFGRGSYGYTF
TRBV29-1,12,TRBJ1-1,CSVAQPNTEAFF
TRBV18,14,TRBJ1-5,CASSPAGDYQPQHF
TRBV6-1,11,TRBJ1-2,CASSESFGYTF
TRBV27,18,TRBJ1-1,CASSLRVSGGQGYTEAFF